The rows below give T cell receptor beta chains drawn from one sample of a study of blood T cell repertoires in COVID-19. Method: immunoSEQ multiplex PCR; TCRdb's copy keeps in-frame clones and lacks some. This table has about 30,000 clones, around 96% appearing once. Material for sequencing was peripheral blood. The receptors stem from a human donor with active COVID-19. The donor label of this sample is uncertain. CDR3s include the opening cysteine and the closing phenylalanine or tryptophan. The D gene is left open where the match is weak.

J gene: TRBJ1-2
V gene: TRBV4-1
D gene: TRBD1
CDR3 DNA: TGCGCCAGCAGCCCCCGGACAGGGCGGAACTATGGCTACACCTTC
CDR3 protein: CASSPRTGRNYGYTF

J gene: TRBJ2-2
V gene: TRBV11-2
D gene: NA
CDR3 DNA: TGTGCCAGCAGCTTAATTGGGGGCCGGACCGGGGAGCTGTTTTTT
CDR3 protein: CASSLIGGRTGELFF

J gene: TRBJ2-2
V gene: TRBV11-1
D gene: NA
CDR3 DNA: TGTGCCAGCAGCACAAATACAAGAACCGGGGAGCTGTTTTTT
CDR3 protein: CASSTNTRTGELFF

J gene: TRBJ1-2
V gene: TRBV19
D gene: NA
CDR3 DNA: TGTGCCAGTGCCCTCCGGCAGGGCTTAGGCTACACCTTC
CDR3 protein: CASALRQGLGYTF

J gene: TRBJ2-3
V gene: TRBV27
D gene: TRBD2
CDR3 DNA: TGTGCCAGCAGTTCTAGGACTAGCGGAATTAGCACAGATACGCAGTATTTT
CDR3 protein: CASSSRTSGISTDTQYF

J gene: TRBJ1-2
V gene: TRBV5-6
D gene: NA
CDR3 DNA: TGTGCCAGCAGCTTAGGTACTAGAGGCTACACCTTC
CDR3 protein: CASSLGTRGYTF

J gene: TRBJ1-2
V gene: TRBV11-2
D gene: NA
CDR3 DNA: TGTGCCAGCAGCCGGGGACAAGTCTATGGCTACACCTTC
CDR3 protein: CASSRGQVYGYTF

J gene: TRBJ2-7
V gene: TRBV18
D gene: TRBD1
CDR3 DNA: TGTGCCAGCTCTCGAGGACAGGAGAACTACGAGCAGTACTTC
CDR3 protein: CASSRGQENYEQYF

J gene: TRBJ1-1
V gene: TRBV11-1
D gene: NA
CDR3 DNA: TGTGCCAGCAGCCCGGCAGGTTTGGCAGCTTTCTTT
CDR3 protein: CASSPAGLAAFF

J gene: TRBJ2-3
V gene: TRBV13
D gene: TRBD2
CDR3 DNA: TGTGCCAGCGCAGCCCCACCGGGACTAGCGGGAGTGGGTACGCAGTATTTT
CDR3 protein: CASAAPPGLAGVGTQYF

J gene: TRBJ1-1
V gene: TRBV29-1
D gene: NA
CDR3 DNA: TGCAGCGTTGAGTGGGGGGTCACTGAAGCTTTCTTT
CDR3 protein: CSVEWGVTEAFF

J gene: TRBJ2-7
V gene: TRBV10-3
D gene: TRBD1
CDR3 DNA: TGTGCCATCAGTGAGCGAACCGGGACAGGGGTGATCGAGCAGTACTTC
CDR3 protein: CAISERTGTGVIEQYF

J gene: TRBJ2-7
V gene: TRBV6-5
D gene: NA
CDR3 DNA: TGTGCCAGCGCCGGTCACGCGGGGGAGCAGTACTTC
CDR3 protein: CASAGHAGEQYF